This T cell receptor (beta chain) was sequenced in a study of memory CD4+ T cells and cytomegalovirus serostatus. Whole-study findings and limits: Suggested: most of the CMV-linked TCR signature lies in CD4+ memory cells.

The CDR3 totals 19 residues. Germline CDR1 and CDR2: MNHEY and SMNVEV (reference sequence). V lost 3 bases, J lost 7 bases, and 14 bases stayed unmatched. The sort gate was single viable CD3+CD4+CD8-CD45RO+ cells for memory CD4+ T cells. About this clone itself: The target antigen is unknown.

Sequencing used immunoSEQ multiplex PCR; TCRdb keeps in-frame clones, though not all of them. Of approximately 88,000 clones in the sample, 75% to 90% were seen once. The sample comprised memory CD4+ T cells from blood. The chain has TRBV27 and TRBJ2-1; 14 bases agree with TRBD2. The clonotype was recovered from an adult in good health and CMV-seropositive. Here the CDR3 reads CASSFRGLAGGQGGNEQFF. The CDR3 nucleotides are TGTGCCAGCAGTTTCCGAGGACTAGCGGGAGGCCAGGGGGGGAATGAGCAGTTCTTC.